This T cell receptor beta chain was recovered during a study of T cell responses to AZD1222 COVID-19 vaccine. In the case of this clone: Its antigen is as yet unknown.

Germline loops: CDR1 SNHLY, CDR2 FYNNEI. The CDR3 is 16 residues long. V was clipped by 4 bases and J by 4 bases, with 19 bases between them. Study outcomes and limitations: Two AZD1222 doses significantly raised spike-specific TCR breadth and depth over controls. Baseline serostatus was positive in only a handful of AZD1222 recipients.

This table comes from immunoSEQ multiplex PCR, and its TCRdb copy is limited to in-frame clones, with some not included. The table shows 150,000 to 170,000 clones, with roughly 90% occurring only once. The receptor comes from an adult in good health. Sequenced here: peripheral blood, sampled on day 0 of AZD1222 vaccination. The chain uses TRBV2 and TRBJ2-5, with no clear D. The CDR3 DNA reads TGTGCCAGCAGTGCAGGTTCCGCGCCGGGCGTAGAGACCCAGTACTTC. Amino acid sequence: CASSAGSAPGVETQYF.